The next 2 T cell receptor beta chains were all read from a single sample in a study of blood T cell repertoires in COVID-19. Produced via immunoSEQ multiplex PCR; TCRdb's table is partial and in-frame only. There are under 350,000 clones in the sample; 80% to 95% occur only once, and nearly 7% lies in the top ten. The material sequenced was peripheral blood. These receptors originate from a woman aged 30 to 39 with COVID-19, enrolled during active disease.

The chain couples TRBV5-1 to TRBJ2-7, with 9 bases aligning to TRBD1. The V gene's germline CDR1 is SGHRS and CDR2 YFSETQ. CDR3 length: 14 amino acids. V shed 2 bases, J shed 5 bases, and the junction held 5 bases outside the gene matches. CDR3 sequence (DNA): TGCGCCAGCAGCTTAGACAGGGGGACGAACGAGCAGTACTTC. It specifies CASSLDRGTNEQYF. The entire variable domain, with the rest obtained from reference TRBV5-1 and TRBJ2-7, is as follows: KAGVTQTPRYLIKTRGQQVTLSCSPISGHRSVSWYQQTPGQGLQFLFEYFSETQRNKGNFPGRFSGRQFSNSRSEMNVSTLELGDSALYLCASSLDRGTNEQYFGPGTRLTVT.

The rearrangement uses TRBV7-9 and TRBJ2-5; D is uncertain. Germline loops: CDR1 SEHNR, CDR2 FQNEAQ (reference sequence). The CDR3 loop spans 15 amino acids. Trimming took 5 bases from V and 5 from J, leaving 18 bases between them. The CDR3 region is CASSGRITAVETQYF. Written as DNA, the CDR3 is TGTGCCAGCAGCGGTAGGATCACCGCGGTGGAGACCCAGTACTTC.